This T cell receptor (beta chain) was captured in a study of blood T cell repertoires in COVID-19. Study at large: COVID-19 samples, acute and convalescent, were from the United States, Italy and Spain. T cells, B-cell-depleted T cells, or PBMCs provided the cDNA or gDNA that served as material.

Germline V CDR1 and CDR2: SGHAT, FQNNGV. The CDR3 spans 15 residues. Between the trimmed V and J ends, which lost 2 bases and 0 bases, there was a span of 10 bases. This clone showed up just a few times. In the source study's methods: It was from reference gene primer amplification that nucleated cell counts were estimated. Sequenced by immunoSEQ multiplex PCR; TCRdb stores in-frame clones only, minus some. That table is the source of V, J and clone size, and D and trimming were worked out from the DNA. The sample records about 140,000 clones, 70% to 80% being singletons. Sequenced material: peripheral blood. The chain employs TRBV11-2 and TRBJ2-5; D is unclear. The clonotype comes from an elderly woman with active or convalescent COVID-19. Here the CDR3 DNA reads TGTGCCAGCAGCTTATTCGCCGGTGACCAAGAGACCCAGTACTTC. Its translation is CASSLFAGDQETQYF.